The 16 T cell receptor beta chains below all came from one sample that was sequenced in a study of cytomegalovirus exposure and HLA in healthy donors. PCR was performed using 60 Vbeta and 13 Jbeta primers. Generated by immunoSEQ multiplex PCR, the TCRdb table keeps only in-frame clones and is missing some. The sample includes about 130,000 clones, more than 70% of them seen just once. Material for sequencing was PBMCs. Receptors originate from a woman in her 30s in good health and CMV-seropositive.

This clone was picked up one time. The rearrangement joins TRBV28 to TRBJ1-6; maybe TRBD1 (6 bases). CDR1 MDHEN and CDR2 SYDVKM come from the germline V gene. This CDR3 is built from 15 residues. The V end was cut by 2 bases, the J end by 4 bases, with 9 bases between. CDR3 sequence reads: CASSLGQLYNSPLHF. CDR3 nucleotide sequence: TGTGCCAGCAGTTTAGGACAGCTTTATAATTCACCCCTCCACTTT.

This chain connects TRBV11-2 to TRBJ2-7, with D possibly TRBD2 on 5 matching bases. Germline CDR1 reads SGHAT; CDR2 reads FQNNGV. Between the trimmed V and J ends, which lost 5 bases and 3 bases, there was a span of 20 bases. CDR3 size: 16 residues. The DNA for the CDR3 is TGTGCCAGCAGCGATCCGGACTTGCCTGGGGACTACGAGCAGTACTTC. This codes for CASSDPDLPGDYEQYF.

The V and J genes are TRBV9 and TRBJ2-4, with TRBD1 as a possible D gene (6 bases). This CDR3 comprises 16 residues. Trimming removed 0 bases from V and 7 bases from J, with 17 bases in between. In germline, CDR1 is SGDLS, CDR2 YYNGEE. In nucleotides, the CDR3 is TGTGCCAGCAGCGTAGAGGCAGGGGTAACTGGCAACATTCAGTACTTC. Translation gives CASSVEAGVTGNIQYF.

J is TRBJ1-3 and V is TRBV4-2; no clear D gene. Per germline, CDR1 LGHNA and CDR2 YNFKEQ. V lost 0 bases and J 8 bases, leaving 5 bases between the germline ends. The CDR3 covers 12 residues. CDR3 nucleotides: TGTGCCAGCAGCCAAGATCAGGACACCATATATTTT. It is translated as CASSQDQDTIYF.

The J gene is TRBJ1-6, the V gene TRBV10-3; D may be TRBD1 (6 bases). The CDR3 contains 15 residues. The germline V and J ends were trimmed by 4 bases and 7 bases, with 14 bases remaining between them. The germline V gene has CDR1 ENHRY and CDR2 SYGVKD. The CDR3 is CAISAGEPPNSPLHF. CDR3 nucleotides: TGTGCCATCAGTGCAGGGGAGCCACCAAATTCACCCCTCCACTTT.

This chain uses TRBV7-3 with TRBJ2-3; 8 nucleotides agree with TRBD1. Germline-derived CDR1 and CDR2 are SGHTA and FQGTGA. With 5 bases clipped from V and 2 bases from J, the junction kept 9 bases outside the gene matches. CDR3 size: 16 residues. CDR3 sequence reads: CASSPQTGVYTDTQYF. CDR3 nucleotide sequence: TGTGCCAGCAGCCCCCAGACAGGGGTATACACAGATACGCAGTATTTT.

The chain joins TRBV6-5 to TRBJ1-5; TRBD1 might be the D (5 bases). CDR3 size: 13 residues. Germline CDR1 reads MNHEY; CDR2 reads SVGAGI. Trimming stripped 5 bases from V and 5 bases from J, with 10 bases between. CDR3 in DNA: TGTGCCAGCAGTATCCAGGGCCATCAGCCCCAGCATTTT. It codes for CASSIQGHQPQHF.

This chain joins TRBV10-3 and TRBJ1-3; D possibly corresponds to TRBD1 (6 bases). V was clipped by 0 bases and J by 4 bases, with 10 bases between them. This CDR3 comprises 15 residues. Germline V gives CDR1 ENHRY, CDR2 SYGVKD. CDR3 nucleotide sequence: TGTGCCATCAGTGAGTCGTTGACAGGAGGAAACACCATATATTTT. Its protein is CAISESLTGGNTIYF.

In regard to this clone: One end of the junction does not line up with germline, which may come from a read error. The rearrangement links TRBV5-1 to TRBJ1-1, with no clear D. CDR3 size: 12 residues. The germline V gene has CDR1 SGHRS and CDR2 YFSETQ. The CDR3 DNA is TGCGCCAGCAGGTTGGGCGACAATGAAGCTTTCTTT. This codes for CASRLGDNEAFF.

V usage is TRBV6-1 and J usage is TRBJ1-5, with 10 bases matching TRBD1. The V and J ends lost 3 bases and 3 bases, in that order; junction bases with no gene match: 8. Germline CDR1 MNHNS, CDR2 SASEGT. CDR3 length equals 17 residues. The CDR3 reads CASSEMGQGWANQPQHF. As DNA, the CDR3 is TGTGCCAGCAGTGAGATGGGACAGGGGTGGGCCAATCAGCCCCAGCATTTT.

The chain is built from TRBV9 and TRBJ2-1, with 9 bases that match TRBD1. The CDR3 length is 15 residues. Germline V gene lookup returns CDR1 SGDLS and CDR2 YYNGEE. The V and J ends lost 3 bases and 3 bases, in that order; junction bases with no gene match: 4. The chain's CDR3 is CASSEGTGYYNEQFF. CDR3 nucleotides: TGTGCCAGCAGCGAGGGGACAGGGTACTACAATGAGCAGTTCTTC. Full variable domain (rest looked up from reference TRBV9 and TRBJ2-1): DSGVTQTPKHLITATGQRVTLRCSPRSGDLSVYWYQQSLDQGLQFLIQYYNGEERAKGNILERFSAQQFPDLHSELNLSSLELGDSALYFCASSEGTGYYNEQFFGPGTRLTVL.

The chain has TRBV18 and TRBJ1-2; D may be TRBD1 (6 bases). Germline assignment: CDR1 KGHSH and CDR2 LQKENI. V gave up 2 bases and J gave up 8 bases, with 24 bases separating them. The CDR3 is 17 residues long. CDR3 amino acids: CASSPISSGTPLNGYTF. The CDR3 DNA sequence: TGTGCCAGCTCACCAATATCTAGTGGGACACCGCTGAACGGCTACACCTTC.

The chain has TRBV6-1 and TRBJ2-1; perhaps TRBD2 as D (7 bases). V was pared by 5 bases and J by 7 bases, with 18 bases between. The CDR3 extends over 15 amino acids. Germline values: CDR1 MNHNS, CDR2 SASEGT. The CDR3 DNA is TGTGCCAGCAGTCAGAGGGGGAGGGATCCAAATGAGCAGTTCTTC. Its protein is CASSQRGRDPNEQFF.

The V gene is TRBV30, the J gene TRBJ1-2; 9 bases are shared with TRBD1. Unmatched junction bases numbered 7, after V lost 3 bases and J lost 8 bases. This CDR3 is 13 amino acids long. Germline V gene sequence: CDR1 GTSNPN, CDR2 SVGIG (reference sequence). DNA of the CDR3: TGTGCCTGGAGCTCCGGGACAGGGAGAGGCTACACCTTC. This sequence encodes CAWSSGTGRGYTF.

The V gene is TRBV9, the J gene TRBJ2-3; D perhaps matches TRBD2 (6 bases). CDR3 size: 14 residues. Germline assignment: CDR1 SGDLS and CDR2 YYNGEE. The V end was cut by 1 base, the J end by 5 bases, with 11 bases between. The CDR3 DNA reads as TGTGCCAGCAGCGTAACTAGCTTTGGAGATACGCAGTATTTT. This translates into CASSVTSFGDTQYF.

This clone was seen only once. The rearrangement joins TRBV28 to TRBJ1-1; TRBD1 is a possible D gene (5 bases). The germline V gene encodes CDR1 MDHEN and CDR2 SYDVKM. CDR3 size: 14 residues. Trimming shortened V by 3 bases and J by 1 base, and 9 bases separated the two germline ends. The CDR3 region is CASSLGRWNTEAFF. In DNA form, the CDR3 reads TGTGCCAGCAGTTTGGGGCGGTGGAACACTGAAGCTTTCTTT.